The 29 T cell receptor beta chains presented below share a single source sample, sequenced in a study of cytomegalovirus exposure and HLA in healthy donors. PCR employed 60 Vbeta and 13 Jbeta primers. TCRdb's table, derived via immunoSEQ multiplex PCR, lists solely in-frame clones and lacks some. The sample includes 64,000 or so clones, roughly 85% of them seen just once. Sequenced input: PBMCs. The receptor set was obtained from a female donor in good health and CMV-seronegative.

The CDR3: CASSQGGLAGGWGSDTQYF. The CDR3 DNA reads as TGTGCCAGCAGCCAAGGGGGCCTAGCGGGAGGCTGGGGCTCAGATACGCAGTATTTT. The chain uses TRBV4-2 and TRBJ2-3; 11 nucleotides agree with TRBD2. The CDR3 spans 19 residues. After removal of 1 base from V and 4 bases from J, the junction contained 13 bases not matched to a gene. Germline V lookup: CDR1 LGHNA, CDR2 YNFKEQ.

The chain has TRBV7-2 and TRBJ1-1, with no clear D. The CDR3 sequence is 16 residues long. CDR1 and CDR2 (germline): SGHTA, FQGNSA. V was cut by 0 bases and J by 6 bases, with 17 bases left in between. CDR3 DNA: TGTGCCAGCAGCTTAGCCAACGGCCTCTCGGGAGCTGAAGCTTTCTTT. It specifies CASSLANGLSGAEAFF.

This chain connects TRBV7-9 to TRBJ1-1, with D perhaps matching TRBD1 (6 bases). From germline, CDR1 is SEHNR and CDR2 FQNEAQ (reference sequence). CDR3 length equals 15 residues. Trimming shortened V by 5 bases and J by 1 base, and 14 bases separated the two germline ends. CDR3 in DNA: TGTGCCAGCAGCCAGACCCCGGGACAGAACACTGAAGCTTTCTTT. Amino acid sequence: CASSQTPGQNTEAFF.

The rearrangement joins TRBV19 to TRBJ1-5, with TRBD1 as a possible D gene (6 bases). This CDR3 is built from 14 residues. The ends were cut back, 3 bases at V and 5 bases at J, with 11 bases in the middle. Germline CDR1 LNHDA, CDR2 SQIVND (reference sequence). CDR3 residues: CASSISGGYQPQHF. The CDR3 DNA reads as TGTGCCAGTAGTATTTCGGGGGGCTATCAGCCCCAGCATTTT.

This chain links TRBV18 with TRBJ2-1; D gene ambiguous. Per germline, CDR1 KGHSH and CDR2 LQKENI. Trimming pared 3 bases from V and 15 bases from J, leaving 15 bases between. This CDR3 has 12 amino acids. The CDR3 coding sequence is TGTGCCAGCTCACCCGCTTCGATTGGGCGGTTCTTC. It specifies CASSPASIGRFF.

This chain's CDR3 is CASSVKSGSSYEQYF. CDR3 coding DNA: TGTGCCAGCAGTGTGAAGAGCGGGAGCTCCTACGAGCAGTACTTC. The chain is built from TRBV6-1 and TRBJ2-7, with 8 bases fitting TRBD2. V lost 4 bases to trimming and J lost 0 bases; unmatched junction nucleotides: 5. The CDR3 contains 15 residues. Germline values: CDR1 MNHNS, CDR2 SASEGT.

The chain links TRBV18 to TRBJ2-5; tentatively, D is TRBD2 (5 bases). The CDR3 runs to 14 residues. Germline loops: CDR1 KGHSH, CDR2 LQKENI. V shed 3 bases and J shed 2 bases, with 10 bases lying between them. In DNA form, the CDR3 reads TGTGCCAGCTCACCGTATACGGGACAAGAGACCCAGTACTTC. Its protein is CASSPYTGQETQYF.

This clone was counted a few times. This chain links TRBV10-3 with TRBJ1-2, with 8 bases matching TRBD1. Germline V lookup: CDR1 ENHRY, CDR2 SYGVKD. The trim removed 6 bases at V and 5 bases at J, leaving 11 bases unmatched. The CDR3 spans 15 residues. CDR3 in amino acids: CAIRHPQGASYGYTF. CDR3 nucleotide sequence: TGTGCCATCAGGCACCCCCAGGGGGCTAGTTATGGCTACACCTTC.

The chain links TRBV5-4 to TRBJ2-1, with D unresolved. CDR3 length equals 13 residues. V was clipped by 1 base and J by 6 bases, with 8 bases between them. Germline CDR1 SGHNT, CDR2 YYREEE (reference sequence). Here the CDR3 DNA reads TGTGCCAGCAGCTTGTTTAGCATCAATGAGCAGTTCTTC. Translating it yields CASSLFSINEQFF.

J is TRBJ2-1 and V is TRBV6-6; D gene ambiguous. The CDR3 loop spans 13 amino acids. Germline loops: CDR1 MNHNY, CDR2 SVGAGI (reference sequence). The ends were cut back, 6 bases at V and 5 bases at J, with 11 bases in the middle. This chain's CDR3 is CASRGAGDNEQFF. CDR3 DNA sequence: TGTGCCAGCAGAGGCGCAGGCGACAATGAGCAGTTCTTC.

The rearrangement links TRBV7-2 to TRBJ2-7; D is unresolved. The CDR3 spans 14 residues. The germline CDR1 and CDR2 sequences are SGHTA and FQGNSA. The V end was cut by 1 base, the J end by 2 bases, with 9 bases between. The CDR3 coding sequence is TGTGCCAGCAGCTTAGAGCTCCTAACCTACGAGCAGTACTTC. Its translation is CASSLELLTYEQYF.

This clone was seen once. The V gene is TRBV5-8, the J gene TRBJ2-4, with D perhaps matching TRBD2 (5 bases). Germline V gene lookup returns CDR1 SGHTS and CDR2 YDEGEE. This CDR3 spans 15 amino acids. Trimming cost V 5 bases and J 0 bases, with 12 bases left between them. For the CDR3, the DNA is TGTGCCAGCAGTCGCGAGGGTCTAGCCAAAAACATTCAGTACTTC. Translating it yields CASSREGLAKNIQYF. The full variable domain, completed using reference TRBV5-8 and TRBJ2-4, is EAGVTQSPTHLIKTRGQQATLRCSPISGHTSVYWYQQALGLGLQFLLWYDEGEERNRGNFPPRFSGRQFPNYSSELNVNALELEDSALYLCASSREGLAKNIQYFGAGTRLSVL.

The CDR3 spells CSVEVFREPSGRGGTDTQYF. The CDR3 DNA sequence: TGCAGCGTTGAAGTTTTTAGGGAACCTAGCGGGAGAGGTGGCACAGATACGCAGTATTTT. The chain carries TRBV29-1 and TRBJ2-3; 10 bases fit TRBD2. Germline V gives CDR1 SQVTM, CDR2 ANQGSEA. V lost 1 base and J lost 1; bases outside the gene matches: 17. The CDR3 covers 20 residues.

The chain carries TRBV5-8 and TRBJ2-1, with D maybe TRBD2 (6 bases). V lost 1 base, J lost 5 bases, and 19 bases lay in between. Germline V CDR1 and CDR2: SGHTS, YDEGEE. CDR3 size: 17 residues. The CDR3 protein is CASSLLVERRENNEQFF. CDR3 DNA: TGTGCCAGCAGCTTGTTAGTTGAACGGCGGGAAAACAATGAGCAGTTCTTC.

The CDR3 here is CASSRQVSSTEAFF. The CDR3 bases are TGTGCCAGCAGCCGGCAGGTATCAAGCACTGAAGCTTTCTTT. The J gene is TRBJ1-1, the V gene TRBV7-8; unclear D gene. CDR3 length equals 14 residues. V was cut by 5 bases and J by 4 bases, with 14 bases left in between. Germline lookup yields CDR1 SGHVS and CDR2 FQNEAQ.

The rearrangement uses TRBV2 and TRBJ2-7; maybe TRBD2 (6 bases). Germline CDR1 is SNHLY and CDR2 is FYNNEI. The length of the CDR3 is 13 residues. V lost 5 bases and J 4 bases, leaving 12 bases between the germline ends. CDR3 amino acids: CASSRESGYEQYF. CDR3 nucleotide sequence: TGTGCCAGCAGTCGGGAGTCGGGGTACGAGCAGTACTTC.

The V gene is TRBV27, the J gene TRBJ1-5, with TRBD1 matching 7 bases. Germline V gene lookup returns CDR1 MNHEY and CDR2 SMNVEV (reference sequence). J gave up 7 bases and V 3 bases, and 9 bases lay outside the gene matches. The CDR3 runs 15 residues. This chain's CDR3 is CASSLSGGYMQPQHF. The CDR3 DNA is TGTGCCAGCAGTTTGTCAGGGGGGTACATGCAGCCCCAGCATTTT.

The rearrangement links TRBV5-1 to TRBJ1-2, with TRBD1 matching over 9 bases. The V and J ends lost 3 bases and 6 bases, in that order; junction bases with no gene match: 6. Germline V gives CDR1 SGHRS, CDR2 YFSETQ. The CDR3 is made up of 14 amino acids. CDR3 amino acids: CASSSWTGDNGYTF. The CDR3 DNA reads as TGCGCCAGCAGCTCTTGGACAGGGGATAATGGCTACACCTTC. Complete variable domain (other parts from reference TRBV5-1 and TRBJ1-2): KAGVTQTPRYLIKTRGQQVTLSCSPISGHRSVSWYQQTPGQGLQFLFEYFSETQRNKGNFPGRFSGRQFSNSRSEMNVSTLELGDSALYLCASSSWTGDNGYTFGSGTRLTVV.

There are a few counts of this clone. The V gene is TRBV6-6, the J gene TRBJ1-1, with TRBD1 as a possible D gene (5 bases). The CDR3 is 12 amino acids. V gave up 10 bases and J gave up 5 bases, with 14 bases separating them. The germline V gene encodes CDR1 MNHNY and CDR2 SVGAGI (reference sequence). The CDR3 nucleotides are TGTGCCACCGAAGCAGGGCGAACTGAAGCTTTCTTT. It is translated as CATEAGRTEAFF.

A remark on this clone: The junction departs from germline at one end; a sequencing error may be responsible. This rearrangement joins TRBV6-1 to TRBJ2-6, with 12 bases identical to TRBD1. The CDR3 is 18 amino acids. Germline assignment: CDR1 MNHNS and CDR2 SASEGT. As DNA, the CDR3 is TGTGCCAGCAGTGAATCGGGACAGGGGGCGTTTGGGGCCAACGGCCTGACTTTC. This gives the protein CASSESGQGAFGANGLTF.

This chain connects TRBV19 to TRBJ2-5; tentatively, D is TRBD1 (5 bases). The V gene's germline CDR1 is LNHDA and CDR2 SQIVND (reference sequence). Deletions cut 6 bases from V and 4 bases from J, with 12 bases between. This CDR3 is 13 amino acids long. The CDR3 loop reads CASRGVLRETQYF. Written as DNA, the CDR3 is TGTGCCAGTAGAGGGGTCCTCCGAGAGACCCAGTACTTC.

The genes are TRBV19 and TRBJ1-5, with 7 bases identical to TRBD1. The CDR3 is 15 amino acids. Germline CDR1 and CDR2: LNHDA and SQIVND (reference sequence). The ends lost 6 bases at V and 1 base at J; junction bases unmatched: 6. The CDR3 DNA is TGTGCCAGTAGCGTGACAGGGCTGAGCAATCAGCCCCAGCATTTT. Protein sequence: CASSVTGLSNQPQHF.

The J gene is TRBJ2-7, the V gene TRBV6-1; 11 nucleotides align to TRBD2. V lost 4 bases to trimming and J lost 0 bases; unmatched junction nucleotides: 11. Per the germline V gene, CDR1 is MNHNS and CDR2 is SASEGT. The CDR3 loop spans 18 amino acids. The CDR3 spells CASSGDQMTSGDSYEQYF. CDR3 bases: TGTGCCAGCAGTGGGGACCAAATGACTAGCGGGGACTCCTACGAGCAGTACTTC.

The gene calls are TRBV28 and TRBJ2-3, with D perhaps matching TRBD1 (6 bases). Trimming took 7 bases from V and 6 from J, leaving 17 bases between them. This CDR3 is built from 14 residues. Per the germline V gene, CDR1 is MDHEN and CDR2 is SYDVKM. CDR3 region: CASIPFVGADTQYF. For the CDR3, the DNA is TGTGCCAGCATCCCATTCGTGGGGGCCGATACGCAGTATTTT.

The chain carries TRBV7-3 and TRBJ2-5, with no clear D. CDR3 length equals 13 residues. CDR1 SGHTA and CDR2 FQGTGA come from the germline V gene. V was clipped by 1 base and J by 1 base, with 4 bases between them. CDR3 sequence: CASSLRPQETQYF. CDR3 bases: TGTGCCAGCAGCTTAAGGCCCCAAGAGACCCAGTACTTC.

The rearrangement uses TRBV7-9 and TRBJ2-7, with D hard to call. The CDR3 extends over 9 amino acids. Germline CDR1 SEHNR, CDR2 FQNEAQ (reference sequence). Trimming shortened V by 9 bases and J by 6 bases, and 6 bases separated the two germline ends. The CDR3 sequence is CASGCEQYF. DNA of the CDR3: TGTGCCAGTGGCTGCGAGCAGTACTTC.

The chain employs TRBV6-5 and TRBJ1-5; D ambiguous. V gave up 6 bases and J gave up 0 bases, with 12 bases separating them. This CDR3 comprises 15 residues. The V gene's germline CDR1 is MNHEY and CDR2 SVGAGI. In DNA, the CDR3 is TGTGCCAGCAGGCAAGGATACTATAGCAATCAGCCCCAGCATTTT. It codes for CASRQGYYSNQPQHF.

This chain uses TRBV4-3 with TRBJ1-2; D is perhaps TRBD1 (5 bases). Germline loops: CDR1 LGHNA, CDR2 YSLEER. CDR3 size: 15 residues. Trimming took off 2 bases at V and 0 bases at J, with 10 bases between the two ends. The CDR3, as DNA: TGCGCCAGCAGCCAAAGTGTAGGGGCTAACTATGGCTACACCTTC. This sequence encodes CASSQSVGANYGYTF.

The chain uses TRBV18 and TRBJ1-1; 8 bases fit TRBD1. Germline CDR1 reads KGHSH; CDR2 reads LQKENI. The length of the CDR3 is 15 residues. Unmatched junction bases numbered 9, after V lost 5 bases and J lost 4 bases. The CDR3 reads CASSSLDRAGTEAFF. The DNA of the CDR3 is TGTGCCAGCTCATCCTTGGACAGGGCTGGCACTGAAGCTTTCTTT.